A single sample gave rise to the 5 T cell receptor beta chains below, sequenced in a study of blood T cell repertoires in COVID-19. The assay was immunoSEQ multiplex PCR, and TCRdb's table has in-frame clones only and misses some. The sample carries some 100,000 clones, roughly 86% recorded once. The specimen was peripheral blood. The receptors stem from a woman aged 60 to 75 with acute or convalescent COVID-19.

The J gene is TRBJ1-2, the V gene TRBV4-2; D unclear. CDR3 length: 16 amino acids. Germline lookup yields CDR1 LGHNA and CDR2 YNFKEQ. The V end lost 1 base, the J end lost 3 bases, and 15 bases lay between the germline ends. The CDR3 region has the DNA TGTGCCAGCAGCCAAGGGGGATGGGGAGGAGACTATGGCTACACCTTC. Protein product: CASSQGGWGGDYGYTF.

V and J are TRBV5-4 and TRBJ2-5, with 11 bases matching TRBD2. The CDR3 has 18 amino acids. CDR1 is SGHNT and CDR2 is YYREEE in the germline V gene (reference sequence). Trimming cost V 4 bases and J 5 bases; bases outside gene matches: 16. CDR3: CASSRTGTSGIFGETQYF. The CDR3 DNA sequence: TGTGCCAGCAGCCGTACCGGGACTAGCGGTATTTTCGGCGAGACCCAGTACTTC.

This chain joins TRBV28 and TRBJ2-7; TRBD1 is a possible D gene (5 bases). Germline-derived CDR1 and CDR2 are MDHEN and SYDVKM. V shed 5 bases and J shed 4 bases, with 12 bases lying between them. The CDR3 is 13 amino acids. The CDR3, as DNA: TGTGCCAGCAGTGCTAGACAGCCGTACGAGCAGTACTTC. Translation: CASSARQPYEQYF.

J is TRBJ1-2 and V is TRBV19, with D possibly matching TRBD1 (5 bases). The CDR3 length is 15 residues. V shed 1 base and J shed 4 bases, with 13 bases lying between them. Germline CDR1 is LNHDA and CDR2 is SQIVND (reference sequence). Here the CDR3 DNA reads TGTGCCAGTAGTATAGGTACAGGAAGGGGCTATGGCTACACCTTC. It yields the protein CASSIGTGRGYGYTF.

The genes are TRBV6-5 and TRBJ2-4, with 7 nucleotides matching TRBD1. Germline loops: CDR1 MNHEY, CDR2 SVGAGI. The CDR3 sequence is 11 residues long. V lost 7 bases and J lost 10; bases outside the gene matches: 4. The CDR3 DNA reads as TGTGCCAGCAAACAGGGGCCTATTCAGTACTTC. Protein product: CASKQGPIQYF.